This T cell receptor beta chain was recovered during a study of blood T cell repertoires in COVID-19. Across the study: Spain, Italy and the United States supplied samples that represented acute and convalescent COVID-19.

V was cut by 0 bases and J by 10 bases, with 19 bases left in between. The CDR3 consists of 16 residues. The germline V gene encodes CDR1 KGHSH and CDR2 LQKENI. Assay: immunoSEQ multiplex PCR; the TCRdb copy retains only in-frame clones and omits some. Seen here are roughly 120,000 clones, roughly 80% observed once, and the top ten hold roughly 6.2%. This chain uses TRBV18 with TRBJ2-1; TRBD2 might be the D (7 bases). This clonotype was obtained from a man between 65 and 85 years old with acute or convalescent COVID-19. The sample was peripheral blood. The CDR3 bases are TGTGCCAGCTCACCACCGGGGGGGCTCGCATTCAGGGAGCAGTTCTTC. Protein: CASSPPGGLAFREQFF.